This T cell receptor (beta chain) was captured in a study of sequential checkpoint blockade in melanoma. By frequency in the sample, this clone is medium-sized (0.01 to 0.1%). Repertoires were generated with immunoSEQ multiplex PCR, while TCRdb's copy carries only in-frame clones and drops some. Here the sample spans approximately 2,900 clones, around 18% being singletons. Treatment noted: randomized to nivolumab then ipilimumab (arm A) or the reverse (arm B). The TCR comes from a human donor with melanoma. The source was tumor tissue (inferred from file names), collected from a patient given nivolumab and ipilimumab in sequence.

In DNA, the CDR3 is TGCGCCAGCAGATGTTTGGGTAGGGCCCGGAATGAAAAACTGTTTTTT. Translated, it gives CASRCLGRARNEKLFF. The genes are TRBV5-1 and TRBJ1-4; D call uncertain. Germline CDR1 SGHRS, CDR2 YFSETQ. V was cut by 5 bases and J by 5 bases, with 19 bases left in between. The CDR3 consists of 16 residues.